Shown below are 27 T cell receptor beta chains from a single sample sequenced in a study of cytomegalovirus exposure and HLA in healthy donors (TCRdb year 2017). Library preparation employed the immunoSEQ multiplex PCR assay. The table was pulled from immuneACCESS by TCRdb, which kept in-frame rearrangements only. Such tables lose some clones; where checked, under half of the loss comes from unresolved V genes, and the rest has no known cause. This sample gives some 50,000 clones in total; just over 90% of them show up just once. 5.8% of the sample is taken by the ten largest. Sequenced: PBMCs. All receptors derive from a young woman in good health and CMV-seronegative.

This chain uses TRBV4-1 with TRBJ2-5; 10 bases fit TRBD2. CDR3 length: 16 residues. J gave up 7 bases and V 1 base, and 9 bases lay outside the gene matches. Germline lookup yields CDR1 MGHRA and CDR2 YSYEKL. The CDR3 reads CASSQGPSGGRRTQYF. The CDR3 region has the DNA TGCGCCAGCAGCCAAGGTCCTAGCGGGGGCCGGAGGACCCAGTACTTC.

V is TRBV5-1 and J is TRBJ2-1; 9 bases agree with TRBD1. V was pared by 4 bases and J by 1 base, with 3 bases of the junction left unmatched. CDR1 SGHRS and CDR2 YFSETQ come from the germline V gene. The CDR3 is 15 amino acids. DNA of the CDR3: TGCGCCAGCAGCCCCGGGACAGGGTCCTACAATGAGCAGTTCTTC. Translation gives CASSPGTGSYNEQFF.

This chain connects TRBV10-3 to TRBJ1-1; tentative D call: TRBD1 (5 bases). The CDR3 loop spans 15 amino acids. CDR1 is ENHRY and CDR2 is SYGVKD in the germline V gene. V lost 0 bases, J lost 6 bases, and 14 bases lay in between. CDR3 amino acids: CAISESGQGPPEAFF. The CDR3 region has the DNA TGTGCCATCAGTGAGTCGGGGCAGGGTCCTCCTGAAGCTTTCTTT.

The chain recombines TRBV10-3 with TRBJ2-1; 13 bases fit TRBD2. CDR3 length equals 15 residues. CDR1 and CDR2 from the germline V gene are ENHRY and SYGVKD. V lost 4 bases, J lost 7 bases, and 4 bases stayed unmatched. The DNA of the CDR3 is TGTGCCATCAGTGGGGGACTAGCGGGACGGAATGAGCAGTTCTTC. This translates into CAISGGLAGRNEQFF.

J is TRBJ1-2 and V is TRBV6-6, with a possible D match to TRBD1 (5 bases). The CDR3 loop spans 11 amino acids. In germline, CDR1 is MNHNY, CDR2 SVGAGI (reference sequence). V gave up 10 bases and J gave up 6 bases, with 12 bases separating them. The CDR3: CAIQTANGYTF. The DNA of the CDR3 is TGTGCCATCCAGACAGCCAATGGCTACACCTTC.

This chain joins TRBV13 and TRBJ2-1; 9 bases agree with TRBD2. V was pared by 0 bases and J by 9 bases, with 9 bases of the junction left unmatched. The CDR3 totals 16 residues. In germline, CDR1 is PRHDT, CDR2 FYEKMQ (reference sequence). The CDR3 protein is CASSLGLAGSSSEQFF. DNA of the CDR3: TGTGCCAGCAGCTTAGGCCTAGCGGGATCCTCCAGTGAGCAGTTCTTC.

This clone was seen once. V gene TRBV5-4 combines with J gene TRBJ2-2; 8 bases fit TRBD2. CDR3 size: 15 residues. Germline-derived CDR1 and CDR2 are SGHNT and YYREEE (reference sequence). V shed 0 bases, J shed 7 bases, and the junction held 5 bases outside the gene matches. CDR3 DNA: TGTGCCAGCAGCTTGGCCGGGGGGGTAATCGGGGAGCTGTTTTTT. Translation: CASSLAGGVIGELFF.

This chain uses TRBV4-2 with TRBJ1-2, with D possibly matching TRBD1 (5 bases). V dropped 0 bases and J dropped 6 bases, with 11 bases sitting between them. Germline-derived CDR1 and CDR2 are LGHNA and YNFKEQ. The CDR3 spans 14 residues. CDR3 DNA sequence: TGTGCCAGCAGCCAAGATTCGGGGGTGGATGGCTACACCTTC. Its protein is CASSQDSGVDGYTF.

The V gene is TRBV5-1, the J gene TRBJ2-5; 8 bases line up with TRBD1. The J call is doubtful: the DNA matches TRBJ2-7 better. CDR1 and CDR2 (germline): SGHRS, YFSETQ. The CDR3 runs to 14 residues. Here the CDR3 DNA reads TGCGCCAGCAGCTTAGGACAGGGTCTTGTCGAGCAGTACTTC. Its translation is CASSLGQGLVEQYF.

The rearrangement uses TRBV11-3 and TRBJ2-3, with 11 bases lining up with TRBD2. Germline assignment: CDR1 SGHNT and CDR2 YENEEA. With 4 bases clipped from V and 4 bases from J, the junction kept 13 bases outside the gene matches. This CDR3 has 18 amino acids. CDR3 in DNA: TGTGCCAGCAGCTCTAGGAGGGCACTAGCGGGGGTGGCAGATACGCAGTATTTT. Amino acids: CASSSRRALAGVADTQYF.

The CDR3: CASSPTGVGETQYF. The CDR3 DNA is TGTGCCAGCAGCCCGACAGGGGTGGGAGAGACCCAGTACTTC. This chain joins TRBV7-2 and TRBJ2-5; TRBD1 matches 8 bases. The CDR3 covers 14 residues. Looked up from germline, CDR1 is SGHTA and CDR2 is FQGNSA. V shed 5 bases, J shed 4 bases, and the junction held 6 bases outside the gene matches.

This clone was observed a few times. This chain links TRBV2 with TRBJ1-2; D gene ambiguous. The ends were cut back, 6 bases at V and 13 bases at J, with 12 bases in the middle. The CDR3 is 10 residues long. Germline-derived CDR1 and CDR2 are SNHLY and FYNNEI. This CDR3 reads CASRGQEGTF. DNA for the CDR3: TGTGCCAGCAGAGGCCAGGAGGGCACCTTC. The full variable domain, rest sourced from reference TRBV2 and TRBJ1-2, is EPEVTQTPSHQVTQMGQEVILRCVPISNHLYFYWYRQILGQKVEFLVSFYNNEISEKSEIFDDQFSVERPDGSNFTLKIRSTKLEDSAMYFCASRGQEGTFGSGTRLTVV.

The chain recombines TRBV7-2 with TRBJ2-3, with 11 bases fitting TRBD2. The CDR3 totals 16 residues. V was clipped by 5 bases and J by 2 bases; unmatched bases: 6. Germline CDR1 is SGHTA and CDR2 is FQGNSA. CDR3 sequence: CASSPTSGGATDTQYF. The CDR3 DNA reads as TGTGCCAGCAGCCCAACTAGCGGGGGTGCCACAGATACGCAGTATTTT.

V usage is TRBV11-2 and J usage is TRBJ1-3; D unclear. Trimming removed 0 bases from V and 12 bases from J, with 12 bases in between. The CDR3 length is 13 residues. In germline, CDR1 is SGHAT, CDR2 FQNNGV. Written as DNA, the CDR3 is TGTGCCAGCAGCTTAGATCCGGGGAAGAACATATATTTT. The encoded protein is CASSLDPGKNIYF. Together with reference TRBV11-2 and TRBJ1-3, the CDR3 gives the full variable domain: EAGVAQSPRYKIIEKRQSVAFWCNPISGHATLYWYQQILGQGPKLLIQFQNNGVVDDSQLPKDRFSAERLKGVDSTLKIQPAKLEDSAVYLCASSLDPGKNIYFGEGSWLTVV.

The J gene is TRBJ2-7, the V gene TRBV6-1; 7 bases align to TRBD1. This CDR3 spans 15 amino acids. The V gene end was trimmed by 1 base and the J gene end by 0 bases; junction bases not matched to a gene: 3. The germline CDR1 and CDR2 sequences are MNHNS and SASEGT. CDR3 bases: TGTGCCAGCAGTGAAGTAGGGGGCGGCTCCTACGAGCAGTACGTC. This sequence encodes CASSEVGGGSYEQYV.

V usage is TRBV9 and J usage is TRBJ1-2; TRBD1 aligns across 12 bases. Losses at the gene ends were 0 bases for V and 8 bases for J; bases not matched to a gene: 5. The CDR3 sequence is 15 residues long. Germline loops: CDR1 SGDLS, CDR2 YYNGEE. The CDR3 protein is CASSVAGQGADGYTF. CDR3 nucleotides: TGTGCCAGCAGCGTAGCGGGACAGGGGGCTGACGGCTACACCTTC.

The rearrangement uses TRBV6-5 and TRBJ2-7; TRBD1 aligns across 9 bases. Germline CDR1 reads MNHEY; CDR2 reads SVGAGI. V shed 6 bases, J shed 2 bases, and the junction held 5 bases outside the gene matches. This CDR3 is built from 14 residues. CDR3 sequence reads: CASSRGQGTYEQYF. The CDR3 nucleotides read TGTGCCAGCAGCAGAGGACAGGGGACCTACGAGCAGTACTTC.

CDR3 sequence reads: CASSQRNEQFF. The CDR3 DNA reads TGCGCCAGCAGCCAGAGAAATGAGCAGTTCTTC. The chain employs TRBV4-1 and TRBJ2-1; D ambiguous. This CDR3 contains 11 residues. The germline CDR1 and CDR2 sequences are MGHRA and YSYEKL. Trimming pared 3 bases from V and 7 bases from J, leaving 4 bases between.

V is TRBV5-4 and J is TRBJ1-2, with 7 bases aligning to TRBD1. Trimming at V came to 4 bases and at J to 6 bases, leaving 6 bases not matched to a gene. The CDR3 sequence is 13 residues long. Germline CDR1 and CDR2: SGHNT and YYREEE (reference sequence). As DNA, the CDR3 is TGTGCCAGCAGCAGCCCCGGGACAGATGGCTACACCTTC. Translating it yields CASSSPGTDGYTF.

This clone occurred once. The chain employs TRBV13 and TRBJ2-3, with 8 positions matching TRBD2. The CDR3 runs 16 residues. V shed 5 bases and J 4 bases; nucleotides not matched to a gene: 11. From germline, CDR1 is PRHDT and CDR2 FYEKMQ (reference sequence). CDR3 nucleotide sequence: TGTGCCAGCAGCCACAGACGGACTAGCTCTGCAGATACGCAGTATTTT. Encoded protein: CASSHRRTSSADTQYF. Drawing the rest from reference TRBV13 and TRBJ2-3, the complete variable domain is AAGVIQSPRHLIKEKRETATLKCYPIPRHDTVYWYQQGPGQDPQFLISFYEKMQSDKGSIPDRFSAQQFSDYHSELNMSSLELGDSALYFCASSHRRTSSADTQYFGPGTRLTVL.

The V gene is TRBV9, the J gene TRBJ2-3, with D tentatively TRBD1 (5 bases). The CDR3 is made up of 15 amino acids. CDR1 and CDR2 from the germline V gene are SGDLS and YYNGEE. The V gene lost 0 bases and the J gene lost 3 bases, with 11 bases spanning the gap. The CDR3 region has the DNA TGTGCCAGCAGCGTAGAGGGCAGGGTGACAGATACGCAGTATTTT. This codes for CASSVEGRVTDTQYF.

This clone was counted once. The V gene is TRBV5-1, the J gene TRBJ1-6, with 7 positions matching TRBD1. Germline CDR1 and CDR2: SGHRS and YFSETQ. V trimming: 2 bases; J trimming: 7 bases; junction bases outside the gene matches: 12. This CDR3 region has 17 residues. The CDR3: CASSFLGHLRGNSPLHF. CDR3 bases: TGCGCCAGCAGCTTTTTGGGACACCTCAGGGGGAATTCACCCCTCCACTTT.

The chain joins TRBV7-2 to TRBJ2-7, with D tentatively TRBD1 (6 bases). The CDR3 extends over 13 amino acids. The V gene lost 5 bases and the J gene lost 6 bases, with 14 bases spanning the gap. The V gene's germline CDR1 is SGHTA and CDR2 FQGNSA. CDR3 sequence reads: CASSQQGGREQYV. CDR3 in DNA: TGTGCCAGCAGCCAACAAGGGGGACGCGAGCAGTACGTC.

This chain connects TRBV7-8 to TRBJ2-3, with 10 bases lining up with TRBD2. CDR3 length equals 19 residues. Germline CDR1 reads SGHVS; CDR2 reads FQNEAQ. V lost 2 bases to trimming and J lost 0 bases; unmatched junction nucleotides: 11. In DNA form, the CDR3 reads TGTGCCAGCAGCTTAAAAGCGGGGGGGCCGTGGGGTAGCACAGATACGCAGTATTTT. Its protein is CASSLKAGGPWGSTDTQYF.

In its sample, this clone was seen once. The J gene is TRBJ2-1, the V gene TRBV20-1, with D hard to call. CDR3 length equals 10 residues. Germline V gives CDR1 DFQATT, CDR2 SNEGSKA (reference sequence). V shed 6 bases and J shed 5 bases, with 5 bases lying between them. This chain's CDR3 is CSALDNEQFF. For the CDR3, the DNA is TGCAGTGCCCTAGACAATGAGCAGTTCTTC.

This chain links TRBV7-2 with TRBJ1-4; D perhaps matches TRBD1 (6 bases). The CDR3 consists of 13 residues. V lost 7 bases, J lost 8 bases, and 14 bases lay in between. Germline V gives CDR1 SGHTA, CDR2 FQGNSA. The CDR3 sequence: CASTQGRGEKLFF. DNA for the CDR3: TGTGCCAGCACCCAGGGTAGGGGGGAAAAACTGTTTTTT. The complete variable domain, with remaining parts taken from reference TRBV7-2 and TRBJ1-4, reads GAGVSQSPSNKVTEKGKDVELRCDPISGHTALYWYRQSLGQGLEFLIYFQGNSAPDKSGLPSDRFSAERTGGSVSTLTIQRTQQEDSAVYLCASTQGRGEKLFFGSGTQLSVL.

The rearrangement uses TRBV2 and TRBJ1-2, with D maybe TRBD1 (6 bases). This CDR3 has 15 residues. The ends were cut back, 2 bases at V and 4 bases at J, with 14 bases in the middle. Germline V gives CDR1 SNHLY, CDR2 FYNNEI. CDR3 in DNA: TGTGCCAGCAGTGAACCGAGGACAGAATCCTATGGCTACACCTTC. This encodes CASSEPRTESYGYTF.